This TCR beta chain was found in a study of human T cells and chemical hapten exposure. Time point described: patch test 1, 2 weeks after DPC sensitization. Treatment: therapeutic diphenylcyclopropenone sensitization with weekly scalp DPC. The V gene end was trimmed by 4 bases and the J gene end by 6 bases; junction bases not matched to a gene: 7. Germline V CDR1 and CDR2: MNHEY, SVGEGT. This CDR3 is 16 amino acids long. Each CDR3 protein is one row after TCRdb ran MiXCR on the RACE reads. The table has fewer than 500,000 distinct CDR3 sequences, 4.8% seen once. This clonotype has a count of ten or more.

The TCR comes from a woman between 45 and 60 years old with alopecia areata. Some clones in this sample may be carry-over from other donors' samples. The chain uses TRBV6-2 or TRBV6-3 and TRBJ2-2, with 11 positions matching TRBD1. The specimen comprised whole blood, sampled in connection with sensitization to the hapten diphenylcyclopropenone (DPC). The DNA for the CDR3 is TGTGCCAGCAGTTCGTTGGACAGGGGGCTCGCCGGGGAGCTGTTTTTT. Its protein product is CASSSLDRGLAGELFF.